One sample yielded the 28 T cell receptor beta chains listed below, sequenced in a study of blood T cell repertoires in COVID-19. Only in-frame clones appear in the TCRdb table, and some are missing; sequencing was by immunoSEQ multiplex PCR. Here the sample spans 210,000 or so clones, roughly 80% being singletons. The material sequenced was PBMCs or T cells enriched from blood (not recorded which). The receptors were gathered from a man aged 55 to 69 who had recovered from COVID-19.

This clone has just one count. The genes are TRBV21-1 and TRBJ1-1. TRBV21-1 is an annotated pseudogene. CDR3 length: 16 amino acids. CDR3 nucleotide sequence: TGTGCTAGCAGGGGGAGGGGAAAAACTTTGAACACTGAAGCTTTCTTT. Translating gives CASRGRGKTLNTEAFF.

This clone was counted only a few times. This sample includes further DNA sequences coding for the same CDR3. J is TRBJ2-3 and V is TRBV18, with TRBD2 matching 9 bases. The CDR3 is made up of 16 amino acids. Unmatched junction bases numbered 4, after V lost 2 bases and J lost 1 base. CDR1 and CDR2 from the germline V gene are KGHSH and LQKENI. CDR3 sequence: CASSPVSSGGTDTQYF. CDR3 coding DNA: TGTGCCAGCTCACCAGTTTCTAGCGGGGGCACAGATACGCAGTATTTT.

The chain employs TRBV5-5 and TRBJ2-7, with 11 bases lining up with TRBD2. Trimming at V came to 2 bases and at J to 0 bases, leaving 10 bases not matched to a gene. This CDR3 has 18 residues. Germline CDR1 and CDR2: SGHKS and YYEKEE (reference sequence). CDR3: CASSFALAGGSLSYEQYF. For the CDR3, the DNA is TGTGCCAGCAGCTTTGCTCTAGCGGGGGGCTCCCTCTCCTACGAGCAGTACTTC.

V and J are TRBV19 and TRBJ1-5; TRBD1 agrees at 8 bases. CDR3 size: 13 residues. CDR1 is LNHDA and CDR2 is SQIVND in the germline V gene (reference sequence). With 5 bases clipped from V and 7 bases from J, the junction kept 4 bases outside the gene matches. CDR3 DNA: TGTGCCAGTAGTCAGGGGGCAAAGCAGCCCCAGCATTTT. Translating gives CASSQGAKQPQHF. The full variable domain, with the rest looked up from reference TRBV19 and TRBJ1-5, is DGGITQSPKYLFRKEGQNVTLSCEQNLNHDAMYWYRQDPGQGLRLIYYSQIVNDFQKGDIAEGYSVSREKKESFPLTVTSAQKNPTAFYLCASSQGAKQPQHFGDGTRLSIL.

CDR3 coding DNA: TGTGCCAGCAGCTTATCCAGTGATTGGGCGAACACTGAAGCTTTCTTT. This gives the protein CASSLSSDWANTEAFF. The chain combines TRBV13 with TRBJ1-1; D gene ambiguous. The CDR3 is 16 amino acids. Germline assignment: CDR1 PRHDT and CDR2 FYEKMQ (reference sequence). Trimming pared 2 bases from V and 1 base from J, leaving 14 bases between.

This clone was seen a single time. J is TRBJ1-4 and V is TRBV4-3, with a tentative D call TRBD1 (6 bases). Trimming stripped 3 bases from V and 5 bases from J, with 13 bases between. The length of the CDR3 is 15 residues. Germline assignment: CDR1 LGHNA and CDR2 YSLEER. CDR3 residues: CASSQQAGENEKLFF. The CDR3 nucleotides are TGCGCCAGCAGCCAGCAGGCAGGGGAAAATGAAAAACTGTTTTTT.

The genes are TRBV11-2 and TRBJ1-2, with D possibly matching TRBD1 (5 bases). Trimming cost V 1 base and J 8 bases, with 11 bases left between them. The CDR3 extends over 13 amino acids. Germline loops: CDR1 SGHAT, CDR2 FQNNGV. CDR3 coding DNA: TGTGCCAGCAGCTTAGTCAGGGTAGGCGGCTACACCTTC. Its translation is CASSLVRVGGYTF.

This CDR3 is CASSPRRDSPLHF. In DNA, the CDR3 is TGTGCCAGCAGCCCCCGCCGGGATTCACCCCTCCACTTT. This sequence joins TRBV5-6 and TRBJ1-6; D not certain. V lost 4 bases and J lost 8, with 10 bases in between. The germline gives CDR1 SGHDT, CDR2 YYEEEE. This CDR3 has 13 amino acids.

This clone came up a few times. The chain employs TRBV7-2 and TRBJ2-3; TRBD1 agrees at 9 bases. The CDR3 has 17 residues. Germline loops: CDR1 SGHTA, CDR2 FQGNSA. The J segment lost 1 base and the V segment lost 1 base, leaving 6 bases of the junction unmatched. CDR3 coding DNA: TGTGCCAGCAGCTTAGGGGGACAGGGTACGGGCACAGATACGCAGTATTTT. Protein product: CASSLGGQGTGTDTQYF.

The chain couples TRBV11-3 to TRBJ2-3; 13 nucleotides align to TRBD2. The junction had 9 bases not matched to a gene; V was cut back by 5 bases and J by 7 bases. The V gene's germline CDR1 is SGHNT and CDR2 YENEEA. The CDR3 is 16 residues long. This CDR3 is CASSPSTSGGAYTQYF. CDR3 coding DNA: TGTGCCAGCAGCCCCAGTACTAGCGGGGGGGCCTATACGCAGTATTTT. The variable domain in full, completed from reference TRBV11-3 and TRBJ2-3, reads EAGVVQSPRYKIIEKKQPVAFWCNPISGHNTLYWYLQNLGQGPELLIRYENEEAVDDSQLPKDRFSAERLKGVDSTLKIQPAELGDSAVYLCASSPSTSGGAYTQYFGPGTRLTVL.

This rearrangement joins TRBV10-3 to TRBJ2-7; possible D gene TRBD1, 6 bases. The V gene lost 2 bases and the J gene lost 7 bases, with 15 bases spanning the gap. Looked up from germline, CDR1 is ENHRY and CDR2 is SYGVKD. This CDR3 has 14 residues. CDR3 protein: CAISELGRGREQYF. The CDR3 region has the DNA TGTGCCATCAGTGAGCTGGGCAGGGGTAGGGAGCAGTACTTC.

This clone occurred a few times. This chain links TRBV14 with TRBJ1-4; D is possibly TRBD1 (5 bases). CDR3 size: 14 residues. Between the trimmed V and J ends, which lost 9 bases and 4 bases, there was a span of 15 bases. Germline assignment: CDR1 SGHDN and CDR2 FVKESK. The CDR3 reads CASSPGLSNEKLFF. The CDR3 region has the DNA TGTGCCAGTTCACCGGGACTGAGTAATGAAAAACTGTTTTTT.

The chain links TRBV15 to TRBJ1-5; D gene ambiguous. With 0 bases removed from V and 6 bases from J, the gap between germline ends came to 12 bases. Germline V lookup: CDR1 LNHNV, CDR2 YYDKDF (reference sequence). The CDR3 length is 15 residues. The CDR3 DNA is TGTGCCACCAGCAGAGATGTCGGGTTGGGTCAGCCCCAGCATTTT. The encoded protein is CATSRDVGLGQPQHF.

This clone was observed a few times. The chain is built from TRBV19 and TRBJ2-2; D call uncertain. Germline V gene data show CDR1 as LNHDA and CDR2 as SQIVND (reference sequence). The CDR3 extends over 14 amino acids. The V and J ends lost 5 bases and 0 bases respectively, with 7 bases between them. The CDR3: CASSPVANTGELFF. The CDR3, as DNA: TGTGCCAGTAGTCCGGTTGCGAACACCGGGGAGCTGTTTTTT.

The chain uses TRBV7-9 and TRBJ1-2; D possibly corresponds to TRBD1 (6 bases). Trimming shortened V by 5 bases and J by 8 bases, and 15 bases separated the two germline ends. Germline V gene sequence: CDR1 SEHNR, CDR2 FQNEAQ (reference sequence). This CDR3 has 13 amino acids. The CDR3 DNA reads TGTGCCAGCAGCGCAGGACAGTTCGAAGGCTACACCTTC. Amino acids: CASSAGQFEGYTF.

This sequence joins TRBV9 and TRBJ1-6; D uncertain. Deletions cut 4 bases from V and 2 bases from J, with 10 bases between. Germline-derived CDR1 and CDR2 are SGDLS and YYNGEE. The CDR3 covers 15 residues. CDR3 sequence reads: CASSSGEAYNSPLHF. CDR3 sequence (DNA): TGTGCCAGCAGCAGCGGGGAGGCCTATAATTCACCCCTCCACTTT.

This clone was counted only a few times. V is TRBV4-3 and J is TRBJ1-2; TRBD1 is a possible D gene (5 bases). V lost 0 bases, J lost 3 bases, and 17 bases lay in between. The CDR3 is 17 amino acids. CDR1 is LGHNA, CDR2 YSLEER, per germline. The CDR3 here is CASSQDSLAGLYYGYTF. The CDR3 DNA is TGCGCCAGCAGCCAAGATAGTCTTGCGGGGCTTTACTATGGCTACACCTTC.

The chain employs TRBV5-1 and TRBJ1-6; 10 nucleotides match TRBD1. Germline trimming cut 0 bases from V and 10 bases from J; bases unmatched to any gene: 4. CDR3 size: 15 residues. Germline V lookup: CDR1 SGHRS, CDR2 YFSETQ. Here the CDR3 reads CASSLGQGAQSPLHF. The DNA of the CDR3 is TGCGCCAGCAGCTTGGGACAGGGGGCTCAATCACCCCTCCACTTT.

This clone was found once. This chain connects TRBV7-9 to TRBJ1-5; TRBD1 aligns across 9 bases. This CDR3 comprises 15 residues. With V trimmed by 1 base and J by 6 bases, 4 bases remained unmatched. Per germline, CDR1 SEHNR and CDR2 FQNEAQ (reference sequence). CDR3 DNA: TGTGCCAGCAGCTTAGAGGGACAGGGTGGTCAGCCCCAGCATTTT. Translated, it gives CASSLEGQGGQPQHF.

The gene calls are TRBV30 and TRBJ1-1; possibly TRBD1 for D (5 bases). CDR1 GTSNPN and CDR2 SVGIG come from the germline V gene (reference sequence). CDR3 length: 14 residues. Trimming shortened V by 3 bases and J by 0 bases, and 11 bases separated the two germline ends. CDR3 nucleotide sequence: TGTGCCTGGAGCTCAGGGAACATGAACACTGAAGCTTTCTTT. This codes for CAWSSGNMNTEAFF.

V and J are TRBV5-1 and TRBJ2-1; D remains unclear. The CDR3 is 13 amino acids. The ends were cut back, 0 bases at V and 10 bases at J, with 11 bases in the middle. Germline CDR1 SGHRS, CDR2 YFSETQ. For the CDR3, the DNA is TGCGCCAGCAGCTTGGGGCGGTCAAAAGAGCAGTTCTTC. This translates into CASSLGRSKEQFF. The full variable domain, with the rest looked up from reference TRBV5-1 and TRBJ2-1, is KAGVTQTPRYLIKTRGQQVTLSCSPISGHRSVSWYQQTPGQGLQFLFEYFSETQRNKGNFPGRFSGRQFSNSRSEMNVSTLELGDSALYLCASSLGRSKEQFFGPGTRLTVL.

As to this clone: Other nucleotide sequences from this sample produce the same CDR3. This chain connects TRBV18 to TRBJ2-7, with D tentatively TRBD2 (5 bases). CDR1 and CDR2 (germline): KGHSH, LQKENI. Trimming left V 3 bases short and J 3 bases short, with 6 bases between. The CDR3 runs 12 residues. The CDR3 DNA follows: TGTGCCAGCTCACCGGGGAGCTACGAGCAGTACTTC. Translated, it gives CASSPGSYEQYF.

The chain couples TRBV7-8 to TRBJ1-1, with no clear D. The V and J ends lost 1 base and 0 bases respectively, with 9 bases between them. Germline V CDR1 and CDR2: SGHVS, FQNEAQ. CDR3 length: 15 amino acids. This CDR3 is CASSLDRLMNTEAFF. CDR3 in DNA: TGTGCCAGCAGCTTAGATCGACTGATGAACACTGAAGCTTTCTTT.

This rearrangement joins TRBV3-1 (or the pseudogene TRBV3-2) to TRBJ2-7; TRBD1 matches 12 bases. V shed 3 bases and J 5 bases; nucleotides not matched to a gene: 11. This CDR3 region has 17 residues. Germline V CDR1 and CDR2: LGHDT, YNNKEL (reference sequence). Written as DNA, the CDR3 is TGTGCCAGCAGCCAGTTCTTGGGACAGGGGGCGGCCCACGAGCAGTACTTC. Translated, it gives CASSQFLGQGAAHEQYF.

The rearrangement joins TRBV11-2 to TRBJ2-5, with 7 bases aligning to TRBD2. J gave up 5 bases and V 3 bases, and 6 bases lay outside the gene matches. The CDR3 consists of 14 residues. From germline, CDR1 is SGHAT and CDR2 FQNNGV. The CDR3 is CASSFGTTRETQYF. The CDR3 nucleotides read TGTGCCAGCAGCTTCGGGACTACTCGGGAGACCCAGTACTTC.

The chain joins TRBV20-1 to TRBJ1-1; tentative D call: TRBD1 (6 bases). From germline, CDR1 is DFQATT and CDR2 SNEGSKA (reference sequence). The CDR3 is 11 amino acids. V dropped 6 bases and J dropped 7 bases, with 12 bases sitting between them. This chain's CDR3 is CSAREGGEAFF. The CDR3 nucleotides are TGCAGTGCGCGAGAAGGGGGTGAAGCTTTCTTT.

The genes are TRBV29-1 and TRBJ2-3, with D possibly matching TRBD2 (6 bases). V lost 7 bases, J lost 3 bases, and 8 bases lay in between. This CDR3 has 11 amino acids. Germline CDR1 reads SQVTM; CDR2 reads ANQGSEA. CDR3 sequence (DNA): TGCAGCGAGACTAGTACAGATACGCAGTATTTT. It encodes CSETSTDTQYF.

The rearrangement joins TRBV16 to TRBJ1-2, with no clear D. The CDR3 extends over 13 amino acids. CDR1 is KGHSY, CDR2 FQNENV, per germline. V was shortened by 0 bases and J by 3 bases, with 5 bases between the two germline ends. The CDR3 spells CASSQSRYYGYTF. The CDR3 DNA sequence: TGTGCCAGCAGCCAATCCCGGTACTATGGCTACACCTTC.